Here is one T cell receptor (beta chain) with its context. What it binds is unknown. This sample is part of a study of T cells in Graves' hyperthyroidism and ophthalmopathy. About the study: Peripheral blood was collected at initial diagnosis, before any treatment. Study-level results: Most clonotypes expanded in thyroid above 0.001 were likewise present in blood.

The source material, RNA transcripts, was used to amplify TCR beta CDR3 regions. Primed by the HTBI set, a first-round RT-PCR was run on the TCR CDR3. MiXCR, run by TCRdb on the multiplex PCR reads, gives a single entry per CDR3 protein. The sample consists of hundreds of thousands of distinct CDR3 sequences, roughly 19% of them appearing once. Clinical Activity Scores of at least 3, NOSPECS grades of at least 4 and durations under 3 months characterized ophthalmopathy patients. The source of the PBMCs was over 8.5 ml of fresh peripheral blood. The CDR3 has 14 residues. With 8 bases removed from V and 3 bases from J, the gap between germline ends came to 14 bases. From germline, CDR1 is MDHEN and CDR2 SYDVKM.

This receptor was taken from a man aged 45-60 years with Graves' ophthalmopathy. This rearrangement joins TRBV28 to TRBJ1-5; D is unclear. Input material: blood. CDR3 in amino acids: CASGPSSLNQPQHF. The CDR3 bases are TGTGCCAGCGGCCCCAGTAGTCTCAATCAGCCCCAGCATTTT.